This T cell receptor (beta chain) was sequenced in a study of T cell responses to AZD1222 COVID-19 vaccine. V was shortened by 2 bases and J by 6 bases, with 14 bases between the two germline ends. The CDR3 runs 15 residues. Germline V lookup: CDR1 ENHRY, CDR2 SYGVKD. Generated by immunoSEQ multiplex PCR, the TCRdb table keeps only in-frame clones and is missing some. The sample gives fewer than 200,000 clones, about 92% of which show up once; 1% to 1.5% is in the top ten. The chain carries TRBV10-3 and TRBJ1-5; D is undetermined. The sequencing used peripheral blood, collected on day 0 of AZD1222 vaccination. The source of this sequence is an adult in good health. The DNA for the CDR3 is TGTGCCATCAGTGAGGCGGGTTTTGGAGGTCAGCCCCAGCATTTT. It translates to CAISEAGFGGQPQHF.